This passage covers 22 T cell receptor beta chains from one sample sequenced in a study of cytomegalovirus exposure and HLA in healthy donors. The PCR ran on 60 Vbeta and 13 Jbeta primers. Libraries were prepared by immunoSEQ multiplex PCR; TCRdb keeps only in-frame clonotypes and omits some of them. This sample contains roughly 120,000 clones. Material: PBMCs. The receptors were gathered from a man younger than 35 in good health and CMV-seronegative.

Remarks on this clone: Other nucleotide sequences from this sample produce the same CDR3. J is TRBJ2-7 and V is TRBV18; the match to TRBD1 covers 12 bases. CDR1 is KGHSH and CDR2 is LQKENI in the germline V gene. Germline trimming cut 3 bases from V and 4 bases from J; bases unmatched to any gene: 1. The CDR3 has 14 residues. CDR3: CASSPGQGAYEQYF. CDR3 DNA: TGTGCCAGCTCACCGGGACAGGGGGCTTACGAGCAGTACTTC.

The chain links TRBV10-1 to TRBJ2-1, with TRBD1 identical over 9 bases. V shed 4 bases and J 5 bases; nucleotides not matched to a gene: 9. Germline loops: CDR1 WNHNN, CDR2 SYGVQD (reference sequence). The CDR3 covers 16 residues. The CDR3 bases are TGCGCCAGCAGTGCCCACCCCGGGACAGGGAACAATGAGCAGTTCTTC. Protein: CASSAHPGTGNNEQFF.

The chain joins TRBV27 to TRBJ2-5; possible D gene TRBD2, 5 bases. The V gene lost 3 bases and the J gene lost 7 bases, with 15 bases spanning the gap. In germline, CDR1 is MNHEY, CDR2 SMNVEV (reference sequence). The CDR3 covers 14 residues. DNA of the CDR3: TGTGCCAGCAGTTTTGGGCTGGAGGTCGGGACCCAGTACTTC. It yields the protein CASSFGLEVGTQYF.

V and J are TRBV4-2 and TRBJ2-4; 11 positions match TRBD2. Per germline, CDR1 LGHNA and CDR2 YNFKEQ. V gave up 0 bases and J gave up 6 bases; unmatched junction bases: 7. The CDR3 is 17 amino acids. CDR3 loop: CASSQDGTSGFSNIQYF. CDR3 coding DNA: TGTGCCAGCAGCCAAGATGGGACTAGCGGCTTCTCAAACATTCAGTACTTC.

The chain couples TRBV4-1 to TRBJ1-2; 7 positions agree with TRBD1. V shed 1 base and J 7 bases; nucleotides not matched to a gene: 12. The CDR3 is 16 residues long. The V gene's germline CDR1 is MGHRA and CDR2 YSYEKL. This CDR3 reads CASSQVAIDRVSGYTF. CDR3 bases: TGCGCCAGCAGCCAAGTTGCGATCGACAGGGTTAGTGGCTACACCTTC.

The chain has TRBV6-5 and TRBJ2-1, with D perhaps matching TRBD1 (6 bases). The length of the CDR3 is 15 residues. V lost 2 bases, J lost 9 bases, and 17 bases lay in between. Germline V gene data show CDR1 as MNHEY and CDR2 as SVGAGI. CDR3 coding DNA: TGTGCCAGCAGTTACGCCCCGGGACATACCGGTGAGCAGTTCTTC. This gives the protein CASSYAPGHTGEQFF.

The rearrangement joins TRBV29-1 to TRBJ2-1, with 13 bases aligning to TRBD2. The germline V gene encodes CDR1 SQVTM and CDR2 ANQGSEA. The CDR3 contains 14 residues. V lost 3 bases and J lost 8; bases outside the gene matches: 4. CDR3 loop: CSVDRTSGSYEQFF. The CDR3 DNA reads as TGCAGCGTTGATCGGACTAGCGGGAGTTATGAGCAGTTCTTC.

This chain uses TRBV19 with TRBJ2-2; 8 bases fit TRBD2. The V gene end was trimmed by 3 bases and the J gene end by 2 bases; junction bases not matched to a gene: 11. The V gene's germline CDR1 is LNHDA and CDR2 SQIVND (reference sequence). The CDR3 consists of 18 residues. CDR3 nucleotide sequence: TGTGCCAGTAGTATCGGGGTAGCGGGGCAACTAAACACCGGGGAGCTGTTTTTT. It encodes CASSIGVAGQLNTGELFF.

The chain recombines TRBV5-4 with TRBJ1-2; TRBD1 is a possible D gene (6 bases). The CDR3 is 13 residues long. Trimming cost V 0 bases and J 8 bases, with 11 bases left between them. CDR1 is SGHNT, CDR2 YYREEE, per germline (reference sequence). The CDR3 sequence: CASSLAGVYGYTF. CDR3 DNA sequence: TGTGCCAGCAGCTTGGCAGGGGTGTACGGCTACACCTTC.

The chain combines TRBV5-1 with TRBJ2-5, with 8 positions matching TRBD1. Per the germline V gene, CDR1 is SGHRS and CDR2 is YFSETQ. The CDR3 is 15 amino acids. V lost 3 bases and J lost 4; bases outside the gene matches: 8. The CDR3 DNA follows: TGCGCCAGCAGCTCAGGACAGGGTATGGCAGAGACCCAGTACTTC. It codes for CASSSGQGMAETQYF.

The rearrangement links TRBV5-1 to TRBJ2-1, with 12 bases fitting TRBD2. J gave up 2 bases and V 4 bases, and 4 bases lay outside the gene matches. This CDR3 has 16 residues. Germline-derived CDR1 and CDR2 are SGHRS and YFSETQ. The CDR3 DNA follows: TGCGCCAGCAGCGGAAGGACTAGCGGGACCTACAATGAGCAGTTCTTC. It codes for CASSGRTSGTYNEQFF.

The chain combines TRBV25-1 with TRBJ2-5; TRBD2 aligns across 13 bases. CDR1 and CDR2 from the germline V gene are MGHDK and SYGVNS. Losses at the gene ends were 4 bases for V and 5 bases for J; bases not matched to a gene: 4. CDR3 size: 15 residues. The CDR3: CASSGLAGGVETQYF. The CDR3 DNA follows: TGTGCCAGCAGTGGACTAGCGGGGGGTGTGGAGACCCAGTACTTC.

The V gene is TRBV2, the J gene TRBJ2-7; 15 nucleotides agree with TRBD2. The germline V gene has CDR1 SNHLY and CDR2 FYNNEI. Trimming cost V 6 bases and J 3 bases; bases outside gene matches: 9. The CDR3 totals 17 residues. The CDR3: CASRGLAGGLDYYEQYF. DNA for the CDR3: TGTGCCAGCAGGGGACTAGCGGGAGGCCTAGATTACTACGAGCAGTACTTC.

The chain joins TRBV28 to TRBJ1-1; D gene ambiguous. Trimming left V 6 bases short and J 0 bases short, with 11 bases between. The V gene's germline CDR1 is MDHEN and CDR2 SYDVKM. The CDR3 consists of 14 residues. The CDR3 nucleotides read TGTGCCAGCAGGTCCGGGTCCATGAACACTGAAGCTTTCTTT. Protein product: CASRSGSMNTEAFF.

This chain links TRBV29-1 with TRBJ1-1; 8 bases align to TRBD1. Germline V lookup: CDR1 SQVTM, CDR2 ANQGSEA. The V and J ends lost 4 bases and 4 bases, in that order; junction bases with no gene match: 11. The CDR3 extends over 15 amino acids. The CDR3 protein is CSVGGPGGAVTEAFF. The CDR3, as DNA: TGCAGCGTTGGGGGTCCAGGGGGCGCCGTCACTGAAGCTTTCTTT.

The chain has TRBV13 and TRBJ1-6; a weak D match, TRBD1 (5 bases). Germline assignment: CDR1 PRHDT and CDR2 FYEKMQ (reference sequence). V lost 4 bases and J 6 bases, leaving 13 bases between the germline ends. The CDR3 has 15 amino acids. The DNA for the CDR3 is TGTGCCAGCAGCTCGGCGGGACCAATTAATTCACCCCTCCACTTT. It encodes CASSSAGPINSPLHF. Drawing the rest from reference TRBV13 and TRBJ1-6, the complete variable domain is AAGVIQSPRHLIKEKRETATLKCYPIPRHDTVYWYQQGPGQDPQFLISFYEKMQSDKGSIPDRFSAQQFSDYHSELNMSSLELGDSALYFCASSSAGPINSPLHFGNGTRLTVT.

This chain uses TRBV5-1 with TRBJ2-7; D uncertain. With 3 bases removed from V and 1 base from J, the gap between germline ends came to 14 bases. The germline CDR1 and CDR2 sequences are SGHRS and YFSETQ. This CDR3 contains 15 residues. As DNA, the CDR3 is TGCGCCAGCAGCTCCCGGTCCGTTTCATCCTACGAGCAGTACTTC. Its protein is CASSSRSVSSYEQYF. The whole variable domain, filled in from reference TRBV5-1 and TRBJ2-7, reads KAGVTQTPRYLIKTRGQQVTLSCSPISGHRSVSWYQQTPGQGLQFLFEYFSETQRNKGNFPGRFSGRQFSNSRSEMNVSTLELGDSALYLCASSSRSVSSYEQYFGPGTRLTVT.

The V call is TRBV28, the J call TRBJ1-5, with unresolved D. This CDR3 contains 13 residues. The V end lost 7 bases, the J end lost 11 bases, and 18 bases lay between the germline ends. Germline CDR1 reads MDHEN; CDR2 reads SYDVKM. This chain's CDR3 is CASTSPGIMSQHF. DNA for the CDR3: TGTGCCAGCACCTCTCCGGGGATAATGTCCCAGCATTTT.

V is TRBV28 and J is TRBJ1-2, with D possibly being TRBD1 (6 bases). The CDR3 has 15 amino acids. Per the germline V gene, CDR1 is MDHEN and CDR2 is SYDVKM. V shed 1 base and J shed 1 base, with 10 bases lying between them. The CDR3 sequence is CASSLSGEINYGYTF. CDR3 nucleotide sequence: TGTGCCAGCAGTTTATCAGGGGAGATTAACTATGGCTACACCTTC.

V and J are TRBV5-6 and TRBJ1-6; 11 bases are shared with TRBD1. From germline, CDR1 is SGHDT and CDR2 YYEEEE. This CDR3 is built from 14 residues. J lost 9 bases, V lost 4 bases, and 3 bases had no gene match. CDR3 sequence reads: CASSLGTGGSPLHF. The CDR3 coding sequence is TGTGCCAGCAGCCTGGGGACAGGGGGTTCACCCCTCCACTTT.

J is TRBJ1-1 and V is TRBV5-6, with D unclear. V dropped 3 bases and J dropped 2 bases, with 14 bases sitting between them. The CDR3 runs 15 residues. Germline V CDR1 and CDR2: SGHDT, YYEEEE. CDR3 nucleotide sequence: TGTGCCAGCAGCTCAAGAGCGGTGGGAAACACTGAAGCTTTCTTT. It is translated as CASSSRAVGNTEAFF.

The chain has TRBV19 and TRBJ2-7; a possible D gene is TRBD2 (6 bases). This CDR3 spans 14 amino acids. Germline V gene data show CDR1 as LNHDA and CDR2 as SQIVND (reference sequence). V was cut by 7 bases and J by 1 base, with 14 bases left in between. CDR3 nucleotides: TGTGCCAGTACCCCCCGCGGGACTTCCTACGAGCAGTACTTC. Translating gives CASTPRGTSYEQYF.